This T cell receptor beta chain was recorded in a study of radiation and T cells in renal cell carcinoma. Measured with immunoSEQ multiplex PCR; TCRdb has only the in-frame clones, and not every one. Among roughly 130,000 clones, approximately 91% were seen once, and the ten largest hold around 13%. As for this clone: Its antigen is unidentified.

Germline lookup yields CDR1 SNHLY and CDR2 FYNNEI. The CDR3 extends over 12 amino acids. Trimming took 7 bases from V and 7 from J, leaving 11 bases between them. Study-level results: Pretreatment tumor biopsies were lacking, so baseline clonotypes are unknown. In blood, top tumor clones expanded by 2 weeks, shrinking by 4.

Time point: baseline pretreatment blood. The treatment was: 15 Gy SBRT to primary tumor, nephrectomy 4 weeks later. The starting material was blood, obtained from a patient whose treatment included radiotherapy and nephrectomy. The gene calls are TRBV2 and TRBJ1-5, with D possibly matching TRBD1 (5 bases). This receptor was identified in a woman aged 45-65 years with renal cell carcinoma. CDR3 coding DNA: TGTGCCAGCACAGACAGAGCGCAGCCCCAGCATTTT. Translating gives CASTDRAQPQHF.